This TCR beta chain was sequenced for a study of beta chain features in type 1 diabetes. Expressed TCRB transcripts were sequenced, since all the RNA that had been isolated was reverse transcribed. Read counts averaged about 3.57 million for samples of naive, central memory and regulatory T cells. Here immunoSEQ multiplex PCR was the method, and the copy in TCRdb shows in-frame clones only, minus some. The table shows 150,000 or so clones, with under 60% occurring only once. The sequenced sample was Tregs from blood. The source is a man younger than 35 in good health.

The CDR3 coding sequence is TGTGCCAGTAGTATAATCGGACAGGGGTTCCTCGGGGCCAACGTCCTGACTTTC. Protein sequence: CASSIIGQGFLGANVLTF. V is TRBV19 and J is TRBJ2-6, with 9 bases aligning to TRBD1. Per germline, CDR1 LNHDA and CDR2 SQIVND (reference sequence). V shed 2 bases and J 4 bases; nucleotides not matched to a gene: 9. CDR3 size: 18 residues.